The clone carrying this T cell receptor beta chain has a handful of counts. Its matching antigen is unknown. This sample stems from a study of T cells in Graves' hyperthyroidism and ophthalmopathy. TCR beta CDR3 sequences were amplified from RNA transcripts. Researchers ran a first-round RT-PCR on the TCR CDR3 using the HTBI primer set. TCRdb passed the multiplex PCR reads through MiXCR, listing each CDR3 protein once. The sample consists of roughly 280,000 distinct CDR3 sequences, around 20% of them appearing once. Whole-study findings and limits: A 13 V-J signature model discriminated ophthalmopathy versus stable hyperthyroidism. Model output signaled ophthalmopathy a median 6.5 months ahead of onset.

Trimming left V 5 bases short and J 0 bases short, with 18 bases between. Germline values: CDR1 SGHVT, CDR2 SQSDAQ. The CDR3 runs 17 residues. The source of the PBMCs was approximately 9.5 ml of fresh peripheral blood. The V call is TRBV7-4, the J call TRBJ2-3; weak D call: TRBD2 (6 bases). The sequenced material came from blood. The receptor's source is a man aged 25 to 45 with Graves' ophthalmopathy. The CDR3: CASSLTPLAESTDTQYF. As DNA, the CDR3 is TGTGCCAGCAGCCTTACCCCATTAGCGGAAAGCACAGATACGCAGTATTTT.